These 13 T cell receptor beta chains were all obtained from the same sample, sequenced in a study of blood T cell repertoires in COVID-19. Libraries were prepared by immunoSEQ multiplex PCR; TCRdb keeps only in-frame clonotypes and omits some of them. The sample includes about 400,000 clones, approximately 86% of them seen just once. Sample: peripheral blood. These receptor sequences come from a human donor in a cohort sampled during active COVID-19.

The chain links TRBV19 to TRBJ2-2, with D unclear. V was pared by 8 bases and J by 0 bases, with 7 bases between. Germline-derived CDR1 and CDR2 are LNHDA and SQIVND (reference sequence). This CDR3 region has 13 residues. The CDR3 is CASWHPNTGELFF. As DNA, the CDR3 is TGTGCCAGTTGGCATCCGAACACCGGGGAGCTGTTTTTT.

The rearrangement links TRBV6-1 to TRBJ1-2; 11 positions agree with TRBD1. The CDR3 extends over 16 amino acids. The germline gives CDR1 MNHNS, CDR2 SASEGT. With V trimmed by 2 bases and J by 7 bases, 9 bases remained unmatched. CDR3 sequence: CASSEFPDRGHLGYTF. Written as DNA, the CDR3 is TGTGCCAGCAGTGAATTCCCGGACAGGGGGCATCTTGGCTACACCTTC.

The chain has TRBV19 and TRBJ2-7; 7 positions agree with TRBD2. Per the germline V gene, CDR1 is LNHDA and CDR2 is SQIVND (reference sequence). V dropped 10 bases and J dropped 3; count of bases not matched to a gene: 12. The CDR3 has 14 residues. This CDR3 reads CATRDGTNDYEQYF. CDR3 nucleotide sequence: TGTGCCACTCGCGACGGGACTAACGACTACGAGCAGTACTTC.

CDR3 coding DNA: TGTGCCAGCAGCCCAGGGGAACAGATTAATGAAAAACTGTTTTTT. Translation: CASSPGEQINEKLFF. The chain has TRBV7-9 and TRBJ1-4; D might be TRBD1 (6 bases). The length of the CDR3 is 15 residues. CDR1 and CDR2 (germline): SEHNR, FQNEAQ (reference sequence). The germline V and J ends were trimmed by 5 bases and 4 bases, with 14 bases remaining between them.

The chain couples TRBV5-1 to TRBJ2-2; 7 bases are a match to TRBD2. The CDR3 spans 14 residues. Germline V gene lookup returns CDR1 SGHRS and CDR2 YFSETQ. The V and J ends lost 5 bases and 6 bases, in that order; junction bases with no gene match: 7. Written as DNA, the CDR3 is TGCGCCAGCAGAGCGGGACCAGCGTCCGGGGAGCTGTTTTTT. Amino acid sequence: CASRAGPASGELFF. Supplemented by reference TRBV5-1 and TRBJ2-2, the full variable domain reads KAGVTQTPRYLIKTRGQQVTLSCSPISGHRSVSWYQQTPGQGLQFLFEYFSETQRNKGNFPGRFSGRQFSNSRSEMNVSTLELGDSALYLCASRAGPASGELFFGEGSRLTVL.

The CDR3 DNA follows: TGTGCCAGCAGCTTTGACAGGAACTCTGGAAACACCATATATTTT. This translates into CASSFDRNSGNTIYF. The V gene is TRBV13, the J gene TRBJ1-3, with a tentative D call TRBD1 (6 bases). CDR3 size: 15 residues. V shed 3 bases and J shed 0 bases, with 9 bases lying between them. Germline-derived CDR1 and CDR2 are PRHDT and FYEKMQ (reference sequence).

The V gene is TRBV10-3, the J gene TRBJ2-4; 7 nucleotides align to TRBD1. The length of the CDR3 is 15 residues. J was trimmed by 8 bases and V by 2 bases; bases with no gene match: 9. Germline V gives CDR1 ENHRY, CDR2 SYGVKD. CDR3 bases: TGTGCCATCAGTGAGGAGGGGGCCGATGAGGACATTCAGTACTTC. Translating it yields CAISEEGADEDIQYF.

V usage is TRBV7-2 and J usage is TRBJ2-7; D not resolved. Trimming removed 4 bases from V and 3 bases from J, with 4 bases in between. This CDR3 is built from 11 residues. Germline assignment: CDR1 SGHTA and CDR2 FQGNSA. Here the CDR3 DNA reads TGTGCCAGCAGCTCCCTCTACGAGCAGTACTTC. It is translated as CASSSLYEQYF.

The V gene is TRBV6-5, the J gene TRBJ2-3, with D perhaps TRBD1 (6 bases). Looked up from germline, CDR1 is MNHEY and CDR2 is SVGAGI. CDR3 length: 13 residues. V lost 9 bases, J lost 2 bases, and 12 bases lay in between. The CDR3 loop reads CARGWGHTDTQYF. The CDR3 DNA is TGTGCCAGGGGGTGGGGGCACACAGATACGCAGTATTTT.

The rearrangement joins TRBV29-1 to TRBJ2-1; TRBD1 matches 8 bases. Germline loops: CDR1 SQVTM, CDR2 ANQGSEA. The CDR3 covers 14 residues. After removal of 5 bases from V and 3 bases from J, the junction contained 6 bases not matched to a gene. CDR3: CSVPPGTGYNEQFF. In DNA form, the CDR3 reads TGCAGCGTTCCACCGGGGACAGGCTACAATGAGCAGTTCTTC.

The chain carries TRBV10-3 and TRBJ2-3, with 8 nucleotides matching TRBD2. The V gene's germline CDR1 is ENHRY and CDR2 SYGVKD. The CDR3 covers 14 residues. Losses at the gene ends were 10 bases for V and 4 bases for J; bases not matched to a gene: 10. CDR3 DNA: TGTGCCACCCGGGGTAGCGGGGATGCAGATACGCAGTATTTT. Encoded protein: CATRGSGDADTQYF.

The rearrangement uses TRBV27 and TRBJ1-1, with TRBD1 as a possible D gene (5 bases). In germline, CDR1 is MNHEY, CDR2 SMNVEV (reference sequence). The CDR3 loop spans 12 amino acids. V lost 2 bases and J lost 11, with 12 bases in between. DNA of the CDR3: TGTGCCAGCAGTTTACTGCAGGGTGAGGCTTTCTTT. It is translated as CASSLLQGEAFF.

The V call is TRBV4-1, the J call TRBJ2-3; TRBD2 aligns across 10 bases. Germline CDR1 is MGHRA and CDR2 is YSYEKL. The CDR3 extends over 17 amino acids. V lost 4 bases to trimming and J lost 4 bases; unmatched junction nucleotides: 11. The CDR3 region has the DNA TGCGCCAGCAGCCGCAGTACTTCTAGCGGGGGAGCAGATACGCAGTATTTT. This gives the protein CASSRSTSSGGADTQYF.